The 14 T cell receptor beta chains presented below share a single source sample, sequenced in a study of shared T cell receptors in the human thymus. Data came from immunoSEQ multiplex PCR; TCRdb stores just in-frame clones and leaves some out. The table has approximately 580,000 clones, approximately 78% seen once. This same sample was also taken into another study, of human thymus T cells.

Input material: thymocytes. These receptors all come from a boy in the first two years of life with a congenital heart defect.

The chain joins TRBV10-3 to TRBJ2-5; TRBD2 matches at 8 bases. With V trimmed by 0 bases and J by 1 base, 1 base remained unmatched. The CDR3 totals 15 residues. Germline values: CDR1 ENHRY, CDR2 SYGVKD. The DNA for the CDR3 is TGTGCCATCAGTGAGTCAGCGGGAGTCCAAGAGACCCAGTACTTC. This sequence encodes CAISESAGVQETQYF.

This rearrangement joins TRBV9 to TRBJ1-2; TRBD1 agrees at 7 bases. Per the germline V gene, CDR1 is SGDLS and CDR2 is YYNGEE. The CDR3 spans 14 residues. The trim removed 4 bases at V and 6 bases at J, leaving 9 bases unmatched. This CDR3 is CASSSDRAPHGYTF. The CDR3 nucleotides read TGTGCCAGCAGCTCAGACAGGGCACCCCATGGCTACACCTTC.

This rearrangement joins TRBV28 to TRBJ1-5; TRBD1 aligns across 7 bases. This CDR3 region has 13 residues. V was clipped by 3 bases and J by 9 bases; unmatched bases: 5. Germline CDR1 MDHEN, CDR2 SYDVKM. The CDR3 nucleotides are TGTGCCAGCAGTTTTCCAGGGGGAGGGCCCCAGCATTTT. Protein sequence: CASSFPGGGPQHF.

The chain recombines TRBV15 with TRBJ1-5; D unresolved. Trimming took 3 bases from V and 2 from J, leaving 5 bases between them. CDR1 is LNHNV, CDR2 YYDKDF, per germline (reference sequence). This CDR3 contains 13 residues. Here the CDR3 reads CATSRGGNQPQHF. The CDR3 nucleotides read TGTGCCACCAGCAGGGGAGGCAATCAGCCCCAGCATTTT.

This chain links TRBV27 with TRBJ2-5, with 16 bases fitting TRBD2. Germline CDR1 is MNHEY and CDR2 is SMNVEV (reference sequence). J was trimmed by 5 bases and V by 3 bases; bases with no gene match: 3. The CDR3 totals 16 residues. The CDR3 spells CASSFAGLAGGETQYF. CDR3 sequence (DNA): TGTGCCAGCAGTTTTGCGGGACTAGCGGGAGGGGAGACCCAGTACTTC.

A single count supports this clone. This sequence joins TRBV2 and TRBJ2-5; D not certain. The length of the CDR3 is 11 residues. Germline lookup yields CDR1 SNHLY and CDR2 FYNNEI. The V gene lost 7 bases and the J gene lost 4 bases, with 7 bases spanning the gap. This CDR3 reads CASIELETQYF. CDR3 sequence (DNA): TGTGCCAGCATCGAACTAGAGACCCAGTACTTC.

The chain recombines TRBV4-1 with TRBJ2-7, with 8 bases that match TRBD1. Trimming at V came to 2 bases and at J to 2 bases, leaving 2 bases not matched to a gene. Germline V gene data show CDR1 as MGHRA and CDR2 as YSYEKL. The CDR3 has 14 amino acids. CDR3 region: CASSQLTGAYEQYF. DNA of the CDR3: TGCGCCAGCAGCCAATTGACAGGGGCCTACGAGCAGTACTTC.

This chain connects TRBV28 to TRBJ1-5; D not resolved. The germline V gene encodes CDR1 MDHEN and CDR2 SYDVKM. Trimming stripped 3 bases from V and 4 bases from J, with 13 bases between. The CDR3 totals 15 residues. The CDR3 protein is CASSLIRLSNQPQHF. The CDR3 nucleotides are TGTGCCAGCAGTTTGATCAGGCTTTCTAATCAGCCCCAGCATTTT.

The CDR3 is CRVLVLTGRLNTEAFF. The CDR3 nucleotides read TGCAGAGTATTGGTATTGACAGGGAGGTTAAACACTGAAGCTTTCTTT. This rearrangement joins TRBV29-1 to TRBJ1-1; TRBD1 matches 7 bases. Looked up from germline, CDR1 is SQVTM and CDR2 is ANQGSEA. The CDR3 is made up of 16 amino acids.

This clone has only a few counts. The V and J genes are TRBV15 and TRBJ2-3; possibly TRBD2 for D (6 bases). Germline lookup yields CDR1 LNHNV and CDR2 YYDKDF (reference sequence). V was cut by 6 bases and J by 3 bases, with 16 bases left in between. The CDR3 consists of 15 residues. In DNA, the CDR3 is TGTGCCACCAGTAGTGGAGGAGGGGTTACAGATACGCAGTATTTT. This translates into CATSSGGGVTDTQYF. Full variable domain (rest looked up from reference TRBV15 and TRBJ2-3): DAMVIQNPRYQVTQFGKPVTLSCSQTLNHNVMYWYQQKSSQAPKLLFHYYDKDFNNEADTPDNFQSRRPNTSFCFLDIRSPGLGDTAMYLCATSSGGGVTDTQYFGPGTRLTVL.

The chain uses TRBV29-1 and TRBJ2-5; TRBD1 might be the D (5 bases). Germline CDR1 and CDR2: SQVTM and ANQGSEA. V shed 6 bases and J shed 3 bases, with 17 bases lying between them. The CDR3 has 14 residues. The chain's CDR3 is CSVYWTPHEETQYF. The CDR3, as DNA: TGCAGCGTCTACTGGACACCACACGAAGAGACCCAGTACTTC.

The chain uses TRBV2 and TRBJ1-5, with D unclear. The germline V gene has CDR1 SNHLY and CDR2 FYNNEI. Trimming removed 6 bases from V and 4 bases from J, with 19 bases in between. This CDR3 is built from 16 residues. The CDR3 is CASRPDSGFKNQPQHF. In DNA, the CDR3 is TGTGCCAGCAGACCCGACTCGGGTTTTAAGAATCAGCCCCAGCATTTT.

In its sample, this clone was seen a few times. The V and J genes are TRBV5-8 and TRBJ2-7; the match to TRBD2 covers 9 bases. This CDR3 region has 18 residues. Germline V gene data show CDR1 as SGHTS and CDR2 as YDEGEE. Trimming cost V 1 base and J 4 bases; bases outside gene matches: 15. This CDR3 is CASSLSPEKGSGSYEQYF. CDR3 nucleotide sequence: TGTGCCAGCAGCTTGTCGCCTGAAAAGGGTAGCGGGAGTTACGAGCAGTACTTC.

This chain links TRBV19 with TRBJ2-7; D not certain. The CDR3 totals 12 residues. Trimming shortened V by 2 bases and J by 4 bases, and 6 bases separated the two germline ends. Germline CDR1 reads LNHDA; CDR2 reads SQIVND (reference sequence). In DNA form, the CDR3 reads TGTGCCAGTAGTATAAGCCCTTACGAGCAGTACTTC. It specifies CASSISPYEQYF.